The entry below describes one T cell receptor beta chain. Its antigen is unidentified. This sample is drawn from a study of cytomegalovirus exposure and HLA in healthy donors. Study results and caveats: An analysis done earlier found most TCR beta V segments productive about 87% or about 30% of the time. According to the study, around 160 TCR beta chains were cytomegalovirus-associated. Later analysis indicated greater clonal expansion among HLA-associated TCR beta chains than among equally common other chains. While the bulk of TCR sequences proved rare, some public TCRs turned up in many donors.

The CDR3 covers 15 residues. V lost 6 bases and J lost 2; bases outside the gene matches: 6. Germline CDR1 is MGHRA and CDR2 is YSYEKL. The primer mix had 60 Vbeta and 13 Jbeta primers. The method was immunoSEQ multiplex PCR; TCRdb's version includes in-frame clones alone and lacks a portion of them. The table lists approximately 160,000 clones, about 75% of them singletons. Sequenced sample: PBMCs. This chain joins TRBV4-1 and TRBJ2-3, with TRBD2 matching over 9 bases. The clonotype comes from a woman aged 45-65 years in good health and CMV-seropositive. The CDR3 nucleotides are TGCGCCAGCAGAATCTCGGGACTAGCCACAGATACGCAGTATTTT. Translating it yields CASRISGLATDTQYF.